This TCR beta chain was observed in a study of blood T cell repertoires in COVID-19. Whole-study context: In each case, the material was cDNA or gDNA derived from T cells, B-cell-depleted T cells, or PBMCs.

J lost 5 bases, V lost 4 bases, and 6 bases had no gene match. The CDR3 has 14 amino acids. Germline CDR1 reads LNHDA; CDR2 reads SQIVND (reference sequence). In the original workflow: The assay estimated nucleated cells by amplifying reference gene primers. Libraries were prepared by immunoSEQ multiplex PCR; TCRdb keeps only in-frame clonotypes and omits some of them. D and trimming come from the DNA, and the V and J calls and clone size come from that table. The sample includes 350,000 to 400,000 clones, over 75% seen only once; the top ten take 2.5% to 3%. The cohort comprised adults aged roughly 18 to 100 years residing in about two dozen US areas. Before being deemed recovered, Cohort 3 donors had two negative PCRs, clearance, or symptom resolution.

The sequence came from a woman aged 30 to 39 who had recovered from COVID-19. This sequence joins TRBV19 and TRBJ2-5; TRBD1 agrees at 8 bases. The sequencing input was PBMCs or T cells enriched from blood (not recorded which). The CDR3 DNA reads as TGTGCCAGTAGTACCCCTAACAGGGGGGAGACCCAGTACTTC. Protein: CASSTPNRGETQYF.